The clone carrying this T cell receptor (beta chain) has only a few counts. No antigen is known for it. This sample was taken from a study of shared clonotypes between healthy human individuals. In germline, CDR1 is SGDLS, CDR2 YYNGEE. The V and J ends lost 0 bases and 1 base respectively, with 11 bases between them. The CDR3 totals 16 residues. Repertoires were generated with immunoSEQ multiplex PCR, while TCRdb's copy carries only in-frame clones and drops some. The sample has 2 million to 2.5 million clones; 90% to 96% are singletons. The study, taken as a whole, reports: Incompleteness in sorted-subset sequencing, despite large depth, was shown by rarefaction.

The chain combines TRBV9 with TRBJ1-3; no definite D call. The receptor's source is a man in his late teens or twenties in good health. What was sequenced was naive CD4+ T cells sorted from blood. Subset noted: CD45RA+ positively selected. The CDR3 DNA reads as TGTGCCAGCAGCGTAGCTGGCAGAACATCTGGAAACACCATATATTTT. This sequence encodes CASSVAGRTSGNTIYF.